One sample yielded the 11 T cell receptor beta chains listed below, sequenced in a study of T cell repertoires in cytomegalovirus infection. TCRdb fed the reads into MiXCR, producing one record per CDR3 protein. This sample has about 570,000 distinct CDR3 sequences, with 40% found just once. These receptors' targets are unknown. The sequencing here drew on cultured PBMCs, taken from culture after CMV antigen stimulation. All receptors derive from a human donor in good health (CMV status not recorded). Some clones in this sample may be carry-over from other donors' samples.

In its sample, this clonotype was seen a few times. This chain connects TRBV19 to TRBJ1-3; D is perhaps TRBD1 (5 bases). The V and J ends lost 6 bases and 4 bases respectively, with 10 bases between them. CDR1 is LNHDA, CDR2 SQIVND, per germline (reference sequence). CDR3 length: 13 residues. CDR3 DNA sequence: TGTGCCAGTAGCGACAGAGGCGGAAACACCATATATTTT. Its translation is CASSDRGGNTIYF.

The rearrangement uses TRBV18 and TRBJ1-5; D is unresolved. The germline gives CDR1 KGHSH, CDR2 LQKENI. Trimming removed 6 bases at V and 7 bases at J, with 19 bases between. This CDR3 contains 15 residues. The CDR3: CASSPLGGPRQPQHF. CDR3 nucleotides: TGTGCCAGCTCCCCATTGGGAGGCCCCAGACAGCCCCAGCATTTT. Full variable domain (missing parts from reference TRBV18 and TRBJ1-5): NAGVMQNPRHLVRRRGQEARLRCSPMKGHSHVYWYRQLPEEGLKFMVYLQKENIIDESGMPKERFSAEFPKEGPSILRIQQVVRGDSAAYFCASSPLGGPRQPQHFGDGTRLSIL.

The gene calls are TRBV5-1 and TRBJ2-1; D is possibly TRBD2 (5 bases). V shed 4 bases and J shed 5 bases, with 25 bases lying between them. The CDR3 runs to 18 residues. Germline V gene sequence: CDR1 SGHRS, CDR2 YFSETQ. The CDR3 nucleotides read TGCGCCAGCAGCGGCGGGCTTGGGCTAGTCTTAACCGACAATGAGCAGTTCTTC. Its protein is CASSGGLGLVLTDNEQFF.

The chain employs TRBV20-1 and TRBJ2-3; possibly TRBD1 or TRBD2 for D (7 bases each). Trimming cost V 3 bases and J 4 bases, with 17 bases left between them. The CDR3 has 15 amino acids. Germline lookup yields CDR1 DFQATT and CDR2 SNEGSKA (reference sequence). The CDR3, as DNA: TGCAGTGCTAGTCGCCAGGGGGGGTCGGCAGATACGCAGTATTTT. Amino acids: CSASRQGGSADTQYF.

The chain combines TRBV2 with TRBJ1-6, with TRBD1 matching over 7 bases. From germline, CDR1 is SNHLY and CDR2 FYNNEI. The CDR3 contains 16 residues. J gave up 10 bases and V 0 bases, and 9 bases lay outside the gene matches. CDR3 sequence reads: CASSEAYRDSLSPLHF. The DNA of the CDR3 is TGTGCCAGCAGTGAAGCGTACCGGGACAGCCTATCACCCCTCCACTTT.

The sample holds a few counts of this clonotype. The chain recombines TRBV12-3 or TRBV12-4 with TRBJ2-7; weak D call: TRBD2 (6 bases). The V end lost 7 bases, the J end lost 5 bases, and 18 bases lay between the germline ends. CDR3 length: 14 amino acids. The CDR3 DNA follows: TGTGCCAGCAAGCCGGGACTGGCTAGGGACGAGCAGTACTTC. Its translation: CASKPGLARDEQYF.

This clonotype was picked up a small number of times. The gene calls are TRBV19 and TRBJ2-1; 11 bases fit TRBD2. This CDR3 spans 16 amino acids. V lost 7 bases to trimming and J lost 4 bases; unmatched junction nucleotides: 9. Germline V CDR1 and CDR2: LNHDA, SQIVND (reference sequence). The CDR3 DNA reads as TGTGCCAGTACCGGATCCGGGACTAGCGGTTACAATGAGCAGTTCTTC. This translates into CASTGSGTSGYNEQFF.

This clonotype was counted ten times or more. V gene TRBV7-9 combines with J gene TRBJ1-5; tentatively, D is TRBD1 (5 bases). The CDR3 totals 13 residues. Germline CDR1 is SEHNR and CDR2 is FQNEAQ (reference sequence). The germline V and J ends were trimmed by 4 bases and 4 bases, with 8 bases remaining between them. CDR3 DNA sequence: TGTGCCAGCAGCTCAGGGCTTAATCAGCCCCAGCATTTT. Its protein is CASSSGLNQPQHF.

The V and J genes are TRBV6-1 and TRBJ2-7; D gene ambiguous. From germline, CDR1 is MNHNS and CDR2 SASEGT. Deletions cut 5 bases from V and 6 bases from J, with 17 bases between. This CDR3 comprises 14 residues. Written as DNA, the CDR3 is TGTGCCAGCAGTTCCCGACTGGAAGCTGGCGAGCAGTACTTC. Translation: CASSSRLEAGEQYF.

The V and J genes are TRBV6-1 and TRBJ1-4; D gene uncertain. CDR3 length equals 14 residues. Trimming shortened V by 6 bases and J by 0 bases, and 8 bases separated the two germline ends. CDR1 MNHNS and CDR2 SASEGT come from the germline V gene. CDR3 residues: CASRERATNEKLFF. CDR3 in DNA: TGTGCCAGCAGAGAGAGGGCAACTAATGAAAAACTGTTTTTT.

This clonotype has only a few counts. The chain is built from TRBV4-1 and TRBJ1-2; D is unclear. Germline CDR1 and CDR2: MGHRA and YSYEKL. The CDR3 contains 16 residues. V was clipped by 1 base and J by 4 bases, with 16 bases between them. The CDR3 protein is CASSQGPRSLVYGYTF. In DNA form, the CDR3 reads TGCGCCAGCAGCCAAGGGCCTCGCTCTCTAGTCTATGGCTACACCTTC.